One sample yielded the 13 T cell receptor beta chains listed below, sequenced in a study of blood T cell repertoires in COVID-19. Using immunoSEQ multiplex PCR, the repertoire was profiled, and TCRdb retains in-frame clones only, with some absent. The table has 90,000 or so clones, 75% to 90% seen once. Sequencing input: peripheral blood. The source of these receptors is a human donor in a cohort sampled during active COVID-19.

Within the sample, this clone is hyperexpanded (1% or more). The chain has TRBV19 and TRBJ1-6; D remains ambiguous. The CDR3 contains 13 residues. Trimming pared 5 bases from V and 9 bases from J, leaving 11 bases between. Looked up from germline, CDR1 is LNHDA and CDR2 is SQIVND (reference sequence). The CDR3 reads CASSLSEISPLHF. For the CDR3, the DNA is TGTGCCAGTAGTCTGTCGGAGATTTCACCCCTCCACTTT.

The gene calls are TRBV6-1 and TRBJ2-1, with a possible D match to TRBD2 (6 bases). Deletions cut 4 bases from V and 7 bases from J, with 23 bases between. CDR1 is MNHNS, CDR2 SASEGT, per germline. The CDR3 is 17 residues long. For the CDR3, the DNA is TGTGCCAGCAGTGCCAGGGTTTCGGGAGTTTTGAAAAATGAGCAGTTCTTC. This sequence encodes CASSARVSGVLKNEQFF.

The chain links TRBV6-5 to TRBJ2-3; 9 bases are a match to TRBD2. V lost 6 bases and J lost 7; bases outside the gene matches: 11. The germline gives CDR1 MNHEY, CDR2 SVGAGI. The CDR3 spans 15 residues. As DNA, the CDR3 is TGTGCCAGCAGAGTAGCGGGGGTCCCGGGGAATACGCAGTATTTT. Translating it yields CASRVAGVPGNTQYF.

This clone counts as large. The chain links TRBV27 to TRBJ1-5; D is undetermined. This CDR3 contains 14 residues. V lost 2 bases and J 0 bases, leaving 5 bases between the germline ends. Germline CDR1 and CDR2: MNHEY and SMNVEV (reference sequence). The CDR3 sequence is CASSLPHSNQPQHF. The CDR3 DNA reads as TGTGCCAGCAGTTTACCCCATAGCAATCAGCCCCAGCATTTT.

There are a few counts of this clone. The genes are TRBV7-2 and TRBJ1-6; D gene uncertain. With 5 bases removed from V and 10 bases from J, the gap between germline ends came to 9 bases. The CDR3 runs 12 residues. Germline CDR1 SGHTA, CDR2 FQGNSA. CDR3: CASSDTVSPLHF. The CDR3 region has the DNA TGTGCCAGCAGCGATACAGTCTCACCCCTCCACTTT.

The V call is TRBV19, the J call TRBJ1-1; 9 bases line up with TRBD1. Germline CDR1 reads LNHDA; CDR2 reads SQIVND (reference sequence). The CDR3 runs to 15 residues. The V gene end was trimmed by 5 bases and the J gene end by 0 bases; junction bases not matched to a gene: 4. For the CDR3, the DNA is TGTGCCAGTAGTCCGGACAGGGGCGTGAACACTGAAGCTTTCTTT. Its translation: CASSPDRGVNTEAFF.

This chain uses TRBV6-1 with TRBJ1-5; no definite D call. V was pared by 1 base and J by 2 bases, with 12 bases between. Germline loops: CDR1 MNHNS, CDR2 SASEGT. The CDR3 is 16 amino acids. CDR3 loop: CASSEVSPFGNQPQHF. The CDR3 DNA follows: TGTGCCAGCAGTGAAGTTTCCCCTTTTGGCAATCAGCCCCAGCATTTT.

This clone has more than one count but fewer than ten. Distinct nucleotide sequences in the sample also encode this CDR3. CDR3: CASSLRGGTEAFF. DNA of the CDR3: TGCGCCAGCAGCTTGAGGGGGGGAACTGAAGCTTTCTTT. The chain is built from TRBV5-1 and TRBJ1-1; D may be TRBD1 (6 bases). This CDR3 region has 13 residues. Germline V CDR1 and CDR2: SGHRS, YFSETQ. Trimming removed 1 base from V and 5 bases from J, with 9 bases in between.

A note on this clone: A much larger clone differs from this one at a single base, so this may be a read error. The rearrangement uses TRBV11-2 and TRBJ1-1; the match to TRBD1 covers 11 bases. Germline V gene lookup returns CDR1 SGHAT and CDR2 FQNNGV. The V and J ends lost 6 bases and 4 bases, in that order; junction bases with no gene match: 7. There are 15 residues in the CDR3. CDR3: CASSLAGTGGTEAFF. As DNA, the CDR3 is TGTGCCAGCAGTCTAGCCGGGACAGGGGGCACTGAAGCTTTCTTT. Full variable domain (remainder filled in from reference TRBV11-2 and TRBJ1-1): EAGVAQSPRYKIIEKRQSVAFWCNPISGHATLYWYQQILGQGPKLLIQFQNNGVVDDSQLPKDRFSAERLKGVDSTLKIQPAKLEDSAVYLCASSLAGTGGTEAFFGQGTRLTVV.

The V gene is TRBV2, the J gene TRBJ2-1; TRBD1 matches 7 bases. From germline, CDR1 is SNHLY and CDR2 FYNNEI. V lost 8 bases and J lost 7; bases outside the gene matches: 8. The CDR3 length is 13 residues. CDR3 sequence reads: CASRQGLGNEQFF. Here the CDR3 DNA reads TGTGCCAGCCGACAGGGTCTTGGGAATGAGCAGTTCTTC.

This clone came up a few times. The chain recombines TRBV27 with TRBJ1-5, with TRBD1 matching over 7 bases. The CDR3 covers 15 residues. V lost 2 bases and J lost 4; bases outside the gene matches: 5. CDR1 is MNHEY, CDR2 SMNVEV, per germline (reference sequence). The CDR3 DNA reads TGTGCCAGCAGTTTAACCGGGACAGCAAATCAGCCCCAGCATTTT. Encoded protein: CASSLTGTANQPQHF.

The chain carries TRBV3-1 (or the pseudogene TRBV3-2) and TRBJ2-7; perhaps TRBD1 as D (6 bases). With 0 bases removed from V and 11 bases from J, the gap between germline ends came to 11 bases. CDR3 length: 12 amino acids. Germline CDR1 is LGHDT and CDR2 is YNNKEL (reference sequence). CDR3 sequence reads: CASSQDDQGKYF. CDR3 DNA: TGTGCCAGCAGCCAAGATGACCAGGGGAAGTACTTC.

The chain joins TRBV6-2 or TRBV6-3 to TRBJ2-7, with 9 bases that match TRBD1. This CDR3 is 14 amino acids long. V was pared by 2 bases and J by 4 bases, with 3 bases of the junction left unmatched. CDR1 is MNHEY and CDR2 is SVGEGT in the germline V gene. The DNA of the CDR3 is TGTGCCAGCAGTTACCAGGACAGGGGATACGAGCAGTACTTC. Encoded protein: CASSYQDRGYEQYF.